This T cell receptor (beta chain) stems from a study of blood T cell repertoires in COVID-19. Study context: There were acute and convalescent COVID-19 samples, and they came from the United States, Italy and Spain.

Original data processing: Estimation of nucleated cell counts relied on the amplification of reference gene primers. Some clones are missing from TCRdb's copy, which holds only in-frame ones; the method was immunoSEQ multiplex PCR. That table is the source of V, J and clone size, and D and trimming were worked out from the DNA. The sample yields 320,000 or so clones, 89% seen once. The recovered donors of Cohort 3 showed two negative PCRs, clearance, or symptom resolution. The CDR3 length is 15 residues. CDR1 and CDR2 (germline): LGHDT, YNNKEL (reference sequence). Germline trimming cut 2 bases from V and 7 bases from J; bases unmatched to any gene: 7.

The sequencing sample was made of PBMCs or T cells enriched from blood (not recorded which). This clonotype was obtained from a man aged 55 to 70 who had recovered from COVID-19. This chain connects TRBV3-1 (or the pseudogene TRBV3-2) to TRBJ1-5; 8 positions match TRBD1. CDR3 bases: TGTGCCAGCAGCCAATTTGGACAGGGCATGCAGCCCCAGCATTTT. Protein sequence: CASSQFGQGMQPQHF.